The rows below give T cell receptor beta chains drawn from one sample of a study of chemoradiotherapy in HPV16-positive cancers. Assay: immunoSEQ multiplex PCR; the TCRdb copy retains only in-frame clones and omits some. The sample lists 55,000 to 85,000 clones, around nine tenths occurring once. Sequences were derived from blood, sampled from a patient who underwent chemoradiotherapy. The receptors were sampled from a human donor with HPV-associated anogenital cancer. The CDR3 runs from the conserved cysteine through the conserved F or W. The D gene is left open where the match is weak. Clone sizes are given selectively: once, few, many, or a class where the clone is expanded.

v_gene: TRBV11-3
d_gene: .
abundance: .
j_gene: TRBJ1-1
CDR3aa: CASSPRENTEAFF
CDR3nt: TGTGCCAGCAGCCCTAGGGAGAACACTGAAGCTTTCTTT

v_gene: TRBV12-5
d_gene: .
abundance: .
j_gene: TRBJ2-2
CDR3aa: CASGLVVPPANTGELFF
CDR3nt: TGTGCTAGTGGTTTGGTAGTCCCTCCTGCGAACACCGGGGAGCTGTTTTTT

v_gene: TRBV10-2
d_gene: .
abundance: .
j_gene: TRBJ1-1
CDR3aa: CASKDGQNTEAFF
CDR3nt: TGCGCCAGCAAGGACGGCCAGAACACTGAAGCTTTCTTT

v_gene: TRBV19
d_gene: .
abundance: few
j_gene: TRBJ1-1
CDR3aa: CATSQTVNTEAFF
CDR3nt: TGTGCCACCTCACAGACAGTGAACACTGAAGCTTTCTTT

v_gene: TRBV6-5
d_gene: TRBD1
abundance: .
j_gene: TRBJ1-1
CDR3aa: CASSYEGGRNTEAFF
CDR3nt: TGTGCCAGCAGTTACGAAGGGGGCAGGAACACTGAAGCTTTCTTT

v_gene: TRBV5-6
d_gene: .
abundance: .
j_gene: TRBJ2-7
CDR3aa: CASSTGQSPEQYF
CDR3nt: TGTGCCAGCAGCACCGGACAGAGCCCCGAGCAGTACTTC

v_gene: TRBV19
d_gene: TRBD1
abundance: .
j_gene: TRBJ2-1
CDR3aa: CASSFQGADEQFF
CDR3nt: TGTGCCAGTAGTTTTCAGGGGGCTGATGAGCAGTTCTTC

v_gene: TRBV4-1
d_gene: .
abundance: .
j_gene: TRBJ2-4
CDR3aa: CASSQDNGLAKNIQYF
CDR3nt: TGCGCCAGCAGCCAAGATAACGGGCTAGCCAAAAACATTCAGTACTTC

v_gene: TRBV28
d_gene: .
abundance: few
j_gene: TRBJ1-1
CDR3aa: CASSLWGFEAFF
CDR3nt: TGTGCCAGCAGTTTGTGGGGCTTCGAAGCTTTCTTT

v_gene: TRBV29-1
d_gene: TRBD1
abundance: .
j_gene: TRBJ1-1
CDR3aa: CSVNRGNTEAFF
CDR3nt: TGCAGCGTTAACAGGGGGAACACTGAAGCTTTCTTT

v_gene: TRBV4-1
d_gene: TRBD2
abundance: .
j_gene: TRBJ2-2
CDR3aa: CASSQPGLAATGELFF
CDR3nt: TGCGCCAGCAGCCAACCGGGACTAGCCGCCACCGGGGAGCTGTTTTTT

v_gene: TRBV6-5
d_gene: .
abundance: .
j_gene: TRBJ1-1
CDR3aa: CASRVEGRGTEAFF
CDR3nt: TGTGCCAGCAGGGTCGAAGGGCGGGGCACTGAAGCTTTCTTT

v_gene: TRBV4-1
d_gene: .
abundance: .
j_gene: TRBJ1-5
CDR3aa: CASRPTDSNQPQHF
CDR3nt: TGCGCCAGCAGACCGACAGATAGCAATCAGCCCCAGCATTTT

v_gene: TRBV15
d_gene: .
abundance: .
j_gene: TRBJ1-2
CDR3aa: CATSRVSGPLAGYTF
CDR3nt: TGTGCCACCAGCAGAGTATCCGGCCCGTTGGCTGGCTACACCTTC

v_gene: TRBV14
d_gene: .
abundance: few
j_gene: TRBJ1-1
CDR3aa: CASTLTGLNTEAFF
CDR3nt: TGTGCCAGCACACTCACAGGGTTGAACACTGAAGCTTTCTTT

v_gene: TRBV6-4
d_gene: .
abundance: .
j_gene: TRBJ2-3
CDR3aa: CASRKAGSTDTQYF
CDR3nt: TGTGCCAGCAGGAAGGCGGGGTCCACAGATACGCAGTATTTT

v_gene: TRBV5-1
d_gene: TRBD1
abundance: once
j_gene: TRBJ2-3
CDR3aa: CASSSNPDRVTDTQYF
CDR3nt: TGCGCCAGCAGCTCAAACCCGGACAGGGTCACAGATACGCAGTATTTT

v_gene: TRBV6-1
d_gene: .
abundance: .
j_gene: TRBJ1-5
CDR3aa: CASSEAGDTNQPQHF
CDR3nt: TGTGCCAGCAGTGAAGCAGGGGACACCAATCAGCCCCAGCATTTT

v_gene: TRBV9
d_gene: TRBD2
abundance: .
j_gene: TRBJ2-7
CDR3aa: CASSPRGLEGDEQYF
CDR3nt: TGTGCCAGCAGCCCGAGAGGACTAGAAGGAGACGAGCAGTACTTC

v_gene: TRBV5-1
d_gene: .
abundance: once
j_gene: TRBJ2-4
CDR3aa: CASSLAAAWVDIQYF
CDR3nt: TGCGCCAGCAGCTTGGCGGCAGCATGGGTGGACATTCAGTACTTC

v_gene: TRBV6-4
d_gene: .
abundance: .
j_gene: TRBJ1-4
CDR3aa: CASRPGPQGYATNEKLFF
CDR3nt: TGTGCCAGCAGACCGGGACCCCAAGGGTACGCAACTAATGAAAAACTGTTTTTT

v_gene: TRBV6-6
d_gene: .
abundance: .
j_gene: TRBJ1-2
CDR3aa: CASVGLDRKLLGYTF
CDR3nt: TGTGCCAGCGTGGGCCTGGACAGAAAGTTGTTGGGCTACACCTTC

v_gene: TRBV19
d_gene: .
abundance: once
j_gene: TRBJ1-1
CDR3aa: CASSIRTENTEAFF
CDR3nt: TGTGCCAGTAGTATAAGGACGGAGAACACTGAAGCTTTCTTT

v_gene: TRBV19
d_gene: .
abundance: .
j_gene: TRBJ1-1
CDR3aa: CASSLGGTNTEAFF
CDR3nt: TGTGCCAGTAGCTTAGGTGGAACTAACACTGAAGCTTTCTTT

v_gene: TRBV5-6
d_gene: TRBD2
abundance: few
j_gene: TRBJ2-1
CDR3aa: CASSLGPSGPYNEQFF
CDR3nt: TGTGCCAGCAGCTTGGGCCCTAGCGGTCCCTACAATGAGCAGTTCTTC

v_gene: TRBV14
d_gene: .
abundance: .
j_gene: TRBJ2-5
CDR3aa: CASSQGTAETQYF
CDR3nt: TGTGCCAGCAGCCAGGGGACCGCGGAGACCCAGTACTTC

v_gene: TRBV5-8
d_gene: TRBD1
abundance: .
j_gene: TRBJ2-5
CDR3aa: CASSPGTGGEQETQYF
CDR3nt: TGTGCCAGCAGCCCGGGGACAGGAGGGGAACAAGAGACCCAGTACTTC

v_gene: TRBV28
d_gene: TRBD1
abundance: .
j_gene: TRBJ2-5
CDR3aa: CASSGTGRETQYF
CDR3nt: TGTGCCAGCAGCGGGACAGGGAGGGAGACCCAGTACTTC

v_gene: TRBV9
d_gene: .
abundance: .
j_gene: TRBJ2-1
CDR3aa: CASSIWDSNEQFF
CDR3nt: TGTGCCAGCAGCATATGGGACTCCAATGAGCAGTTCTTC

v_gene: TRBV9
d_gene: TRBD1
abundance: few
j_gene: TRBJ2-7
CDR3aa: CASSAPGQGIGEQYF
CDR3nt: TGTGCCAGCAGCGCCCCTGGACAGGGTATAGGCGAGCAGTACTTC

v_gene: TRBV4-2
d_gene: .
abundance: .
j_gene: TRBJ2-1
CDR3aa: CASSQDSLSSYNEQFF
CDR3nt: TGTGCCAGCAGCCAAGATTCCTTGAGCTCCTACAATGAGCAGTTCTTC

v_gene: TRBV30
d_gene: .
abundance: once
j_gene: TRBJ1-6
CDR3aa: CACLTWAPNSPLHF
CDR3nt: TGTGCCTGCCTTACGTGGGCCCCTAATTCACCCCTCCACTTT

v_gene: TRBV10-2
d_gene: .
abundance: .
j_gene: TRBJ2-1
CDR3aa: CAIRSQGGTYNEQFF
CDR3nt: TGCGCCATTCGCTCCCAAGGAGGAACATACAATGAGCAGTTCTTC

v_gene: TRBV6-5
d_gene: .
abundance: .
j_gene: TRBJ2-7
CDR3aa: CASRQQLGVYEQYF
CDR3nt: TGTGCGAGCCGCCAGCAGTTGGGGGTCTACGAGCAGTACTTC

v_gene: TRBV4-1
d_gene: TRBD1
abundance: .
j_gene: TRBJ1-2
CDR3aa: CASSQSDRALWNYGYTF
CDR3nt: TGCGCCAGCAGCCAGAGCGACAGGGCGTTGTGGAACTATGGCTACACCTTC

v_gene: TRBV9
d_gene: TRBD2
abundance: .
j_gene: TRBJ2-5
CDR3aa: CASSSNSGAETQYF
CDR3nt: TGTGCCAGCAGCTCCAATAGCGGGGCAGAGACCCAGTACTTC

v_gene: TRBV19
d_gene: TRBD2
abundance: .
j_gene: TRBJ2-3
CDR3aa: CASSKTSGRSTDTQYF
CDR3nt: TGTGCCAGTAGTAAGACTAGCGGGAGGAGCACAGATACGCAGTATTTT

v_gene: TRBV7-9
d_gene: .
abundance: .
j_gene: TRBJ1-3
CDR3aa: CASSDGFGGMGNTIYF
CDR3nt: TGTGCCAGCAGCGACGGTTTTGGGGGTATGGGAAACACCATATATTTT

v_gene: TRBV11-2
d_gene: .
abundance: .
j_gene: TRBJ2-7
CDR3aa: CASSLDWKGAYEQYF
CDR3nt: TGTGCCAGCAGCTTAGATTGGAAGGGCGCCTACGAGCAGTACTTC

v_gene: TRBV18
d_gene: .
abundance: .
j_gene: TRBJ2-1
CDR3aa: CASSPETVSSEQFF
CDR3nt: TGTGCCAGCTCACCAGAGACCGTTTCGTCTGAGCAGTTCTTC

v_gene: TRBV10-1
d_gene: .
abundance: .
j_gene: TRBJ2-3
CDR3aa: CASSSQGSSPGADTQYF
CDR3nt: TGCGCCAGCAGTTCCCAGGGGAGTAGCCCGGGTGCAGATACGCAGTATTTT

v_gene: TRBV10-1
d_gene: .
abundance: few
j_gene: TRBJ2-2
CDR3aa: CASSDVGATGELFF
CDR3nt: TGCGCCAGCAGTGATGTGGGCGCAACCGGGGAGCTGTTTTTT

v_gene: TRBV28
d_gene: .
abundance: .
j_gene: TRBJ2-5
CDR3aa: CASSKPGLETQYF
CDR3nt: TGTGCCAGCAGTAAACCAGGGTTAGAGACCCAGTACTTC

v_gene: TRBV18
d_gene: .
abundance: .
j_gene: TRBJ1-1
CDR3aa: CASSRGRLNTEAFF
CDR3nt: TGTGCCAGCTCACGGGGCAGGTTGAACACTGAAGCTTTCTTT